In its sample, the clone carrying this T cell receptor beta chain was seen a few times. Constant-region reverse primers amplified full-length variable regions, followed by semi-nested Nested Universal Primer A PCR. TCRdb reanalysed the 5' RACE reads using MiXCR and keeps one entry per CDR3 protein. The sample carries about 54,000 distinct CDR3 sequences, 17% recorded once. The CDR3 length is 14 residues. Trimming shortened V by 0 bases and J by 8 bases, and 14 bases separated the two germline ends. Germline V gives CDR1 SGHRS, CDR2 YFSETQ. The rearrangement links TRBV5-1 to TRBJ1-2; a weak D match, TRBD1 (6 bases). The clonotype was recovered from a female donor with breast cancer. The sample comprised naive CD4+ T cells sorted from blood. Described subset: naive CD4+ T cells, CD4+CD45RA+CD25-. The CDR3 nucleotides are TGCGCCAGCAGCTTGGGGGGGCCAGGAGTCGGCTACACCTTC. Its protein is CASSLGGPGVGYTF.